This T cell receptor beta chain was recorded in a study of early T cells in non-severe SARS-CoV-2 infection (dated by TCRdb to the early 2020s). Study-level background: Because TCR sequencing relied on bulk RNA taken from unsorted whole blood, pairing of alpha and beta chains was not possible.

This clonotype has at least ten counts. Its antigen specificity is not known. Per-base qualities were not stored, and no clone one base away is much larger. Libraries were built with 5' RACE. The run used a NextSeq 500. Unique molecular identifiers were attached to individual cDNA molecules in the TCR library protocol so that sequencing error and PCR bias could be corrected. TCR alpha and beta chains were both sequenced, and the abundances of alpha and beta sequences in each sample were closely correlated with each other. Per the authors' processing: Decombinator V4 was used to perform V gene, J gene and CDR3 annotation of TCR sequences. TCRs were defined as expanded if a significant change between any two time points was detected under a Poisson model with p below 0.0001. TCR abundances were normalised to the total number of TCRs sequenced in each sample and reported as counts per million. MAIT TCRs were defined by TRAV1-2 paired with TRAJ12, TRAJ20 or TRAJ33, and iNKT TCRs by TRAV10 paired with TRAJ18. VDJdb, accessed 1 November 2021, was searched for CMV, EBV and SARS-CoV-2 annotated TCRs, with TCRs annotated for multiple antigens excluded. TCRdb's own reprocessing of the public reads used fastp at Q25 and MiXCR and kept productive beta chains. Records with the same CDR3 protein are collapsed into one entry carrying the most frequent genes and DNA. The V and J calls and clone size come from TCRdb's table, not from the authors' own analysis. The sample table records tens of thousands of distinct CDR3 sequences; over 4.5% of these occur just once. Approximately 6% of the sample comes from the top ten.

The study was a case-control design nested within a healthcare worker cohort in London, UK, with weekly nasopharyngeal swab PCR tests and blood sampling. Healthcare workers were enrolled in the week of the UK lockdown, from 23 to 31 March 2020, and were followed every week for up to 16 weeks. The germline V gene supplies CDR1 SQVTM and CDR2 ANQGSEA. The CDR3, from cysteine to phenylalanine, totals 12 residues. Just the 36-base CDR3 DNA is kept, in frame starting at base 1. V was cut back by 6 bases and J by 5 bases, leaving a gap of 13 bases between them. General conclusions and limits of the study: VDJdb matching was skewed toward anti-spike CD8 responses, so virus-specific expansions were likely underestimated and private and CD4 specificities were missed.

This chain joins TRBV29-1 to TRBJ1-1, with the identity of the D gene unclear. The sequenced sample was whole blood, obtained at baseline. The source of this sequence is an adult who was a healthcare worker with PCR-confirmed SARS-CoV-2 infection or an uninfected control (not recorded which). CDR3 region: CSVTAQGTEAFF. The nucleotides are TGCAGCGTAACAGCTCAAGGGACTGAAGCTTTCTTT.